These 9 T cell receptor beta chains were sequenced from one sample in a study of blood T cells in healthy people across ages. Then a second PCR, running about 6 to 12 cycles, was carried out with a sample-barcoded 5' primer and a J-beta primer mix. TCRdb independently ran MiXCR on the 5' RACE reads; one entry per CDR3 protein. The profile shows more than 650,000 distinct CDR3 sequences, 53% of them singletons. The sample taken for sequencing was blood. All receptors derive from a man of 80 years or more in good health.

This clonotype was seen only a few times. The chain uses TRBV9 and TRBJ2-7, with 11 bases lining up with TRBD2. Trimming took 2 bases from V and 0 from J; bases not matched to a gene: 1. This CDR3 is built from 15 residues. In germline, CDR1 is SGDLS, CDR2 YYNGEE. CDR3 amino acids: CASSVGTSGSYEQYF. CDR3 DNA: TGTGCCAGCAGCGTCGGGACTAGCGGCTCCTACGAGCAGTACTTC.

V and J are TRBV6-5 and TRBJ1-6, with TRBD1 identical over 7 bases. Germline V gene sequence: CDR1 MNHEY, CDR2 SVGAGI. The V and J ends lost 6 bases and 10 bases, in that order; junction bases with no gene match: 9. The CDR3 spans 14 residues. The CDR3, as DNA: TGTGCCAGCAGCCACCCTGCAGGGGGATCACCCCTCCACTTT. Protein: CASSHPAGGSPLHF.

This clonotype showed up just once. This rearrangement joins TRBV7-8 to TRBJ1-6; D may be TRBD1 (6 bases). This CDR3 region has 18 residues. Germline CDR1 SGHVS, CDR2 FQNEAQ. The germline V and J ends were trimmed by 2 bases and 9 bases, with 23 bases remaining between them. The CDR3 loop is CASSLSPGSGGIGSPLHF. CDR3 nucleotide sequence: TGTGCCAGCAGCTTATCCCCTGGGTCGGGGGGCATTGGTTCACCCCTCCACTTT.

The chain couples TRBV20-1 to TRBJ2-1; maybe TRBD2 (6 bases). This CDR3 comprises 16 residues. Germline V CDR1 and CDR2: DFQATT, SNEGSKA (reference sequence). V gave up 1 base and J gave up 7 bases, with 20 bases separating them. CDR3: CSARGGMESNLNEQFF. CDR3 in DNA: TGCAGTGCTAGAGGCGGGATGGAATCGAATTTAAATGAGCAGTTCTTC.

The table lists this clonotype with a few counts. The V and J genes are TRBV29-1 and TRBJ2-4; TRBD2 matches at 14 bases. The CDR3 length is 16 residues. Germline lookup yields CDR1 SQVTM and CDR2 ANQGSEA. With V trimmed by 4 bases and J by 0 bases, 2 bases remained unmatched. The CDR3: CSVGLAGGEAKNIQYF. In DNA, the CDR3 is TGCAGCGTTGGACTAGCGGGAGGGGAAGCCAAAAACATTCAGTACTTC.

The CDR3 DNA sequence: TGTGCCAGCAGTTACCATCCCCAGGGACTAGCGGGTTCGGTGGGGACCCAGTACTTC. This codes for CASSYHPQGLAGSVGTQYF. The chain employs TRBV6-5 and TRBJ2-5, with 12 bases that match TRBD2. Germline assignment: CDR1 MNHEY and CDR2 SVGAGI. This CDR3 has 19 amino acids. Trimming cost V 2 bases and J 7 bases; bases outside gene matches: 17.

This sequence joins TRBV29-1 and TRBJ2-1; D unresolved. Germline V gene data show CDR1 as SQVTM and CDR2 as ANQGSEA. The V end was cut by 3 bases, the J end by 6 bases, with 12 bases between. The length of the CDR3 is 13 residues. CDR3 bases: TGCAGCGTTGATATGGTTTTGGGCAATGAGCAGTTCTTC. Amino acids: CSVDMVLGNEQFF.

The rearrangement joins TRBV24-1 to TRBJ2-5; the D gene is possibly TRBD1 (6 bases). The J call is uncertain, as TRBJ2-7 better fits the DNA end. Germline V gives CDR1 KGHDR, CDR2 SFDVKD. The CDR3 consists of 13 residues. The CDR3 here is CATMHATGYEQYF. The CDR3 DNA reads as TGTGCCACCATGCACGCGACAGGCTACGAGCAGTACTTC.

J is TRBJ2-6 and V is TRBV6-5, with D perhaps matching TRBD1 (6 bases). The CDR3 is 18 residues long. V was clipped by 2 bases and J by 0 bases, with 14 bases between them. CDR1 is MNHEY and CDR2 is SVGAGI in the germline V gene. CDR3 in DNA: TGTGCCAGCAGTTACCTACAGGGTATCCGCTCTGGGGCCAACGTCCTGACTTTC. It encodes CASSYLQGIRSGANVLTF.